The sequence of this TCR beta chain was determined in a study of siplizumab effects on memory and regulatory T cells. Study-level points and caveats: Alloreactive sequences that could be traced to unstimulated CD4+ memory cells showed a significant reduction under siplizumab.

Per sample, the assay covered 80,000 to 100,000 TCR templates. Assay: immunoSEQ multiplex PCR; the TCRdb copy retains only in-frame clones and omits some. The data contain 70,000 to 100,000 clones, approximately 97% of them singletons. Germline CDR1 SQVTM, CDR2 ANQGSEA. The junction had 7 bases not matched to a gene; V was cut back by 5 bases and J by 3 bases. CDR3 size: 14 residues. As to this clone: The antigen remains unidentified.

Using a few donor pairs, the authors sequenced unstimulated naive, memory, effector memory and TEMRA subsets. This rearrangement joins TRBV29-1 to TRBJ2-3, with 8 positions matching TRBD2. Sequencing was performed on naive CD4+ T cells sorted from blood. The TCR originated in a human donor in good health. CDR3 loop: CSVTGGAGTDTQYF. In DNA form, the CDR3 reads TGCAGCGTTACCGGGGGGGCCGGGACAGATACGCAGTATTTT.